The T cell receptor (beta chain) described here comes from a study of post-analysis software for immune sequencing data. Study-wide findings and caveats: Compared with controls, patients had more of about 5 TRBV segments, including TRBV5-6, TRBV5-1 and TRBV20-1.

Germline V gene sequence: CDR1 LNHNV, CDR2 YYDKDF (reference sequence). The V gene end was trimmed by 5 bases and the J gene end by 4 bases; junction bases not matched to a gene: 4. The CDR3 has 16 residues. Sequencing libraries made from TCR beta cDNA carried unique molecular identifiers. TCRdb processed the PCR reads anew with MiXCR; each CDR3 protein has one entry. The sample records about 770,000 distinct CDR3 sequences, 46% being singletons. Concerning this clonotype itself: Its antigen remains unidentified.

Specimen: blood. The rearrangement joins TRBV15 to TRBJ2-1; 14 bases are shared with TRBD2. This TCR was recovered from a girl aged 5 to 17 with multiple sclerosis. CDR3 loop: CATSEGTSGGYNEQFF. CDR3 coding DNA: TGTGCCACCAGCGAGGGGACTAGCGGGGGATACAATGAGCAGTTCTTC.